This passage covers 24 T cell receptor beta chains from one sample sequenced in a study of blood T cell repertoires in COVID-19. Assay used: immunoSEQ multiplex PCR; TCRdb lists only in-frame clones, some missing. The sample lists roughly 230,000 clones, roughly nine tenths occurring once. The sequenced sample consisted of peripheral blood. The receptors stem from a man in his 70s with acute or convalescent COVID-19.

The chain employs TRBV6-6 and TRBJ1-2; D not resolved. The germline CDR1 and CDR2 sequences are MNHNY and SVGAGI (reference sequence). The CDR3 totals 12 residues. V lost 5 bases and J 3 bases, leaving 7 bases between the germline ends. CDR3 amino acids: CASSARDYGYTF. DNA for the CDR3: TGTGCCAGCAGTGCTCGGGACTATGGCTACACCTTC.

The chain combines TRBV6-6 with TRBJ1-1; unclear D gene. Germline-derived CDR1 and CDR2 are MNHNY and SVGAGI (reference sequence). This CDR3 has 11 amino acids. V was clipped by 10 bases and J by 3 bases, with 9 bases between them. Here the CDR3 reads CAISTHTEAFF. The CDR3 DNA reads as TGTGCCATCTCGACACACACTGAAGCTTTCTTT.

The chain's CDR3 is CASSVDQGAYNEQFF. The CDR3 nucleotides read TGTGCCAGCAGCGTAGACCAGGGGGCCTACAATGAGCAGTTCTTC. The chain combines TRBV9 with TRBJ2-1; 7 bases fit TRBD1. Germline V lookup: CDR1 SGDLS, CDR2 YYNGEE. Trimming at V came to 0 bases and at J to 2 bases, leaving 2 bases not matched to a gene. The CDR3 has 15 amino acids.

The chain joins TRBV11-2 to TRBJ2-3, with TRBD2 matching over 8 bases. V gave up 1 base and J gave up 0 bases; unmatched junction bases: 6. The CDR3 loop spans 17 amino acids. Germline CDR1 is SGHAT and CDR2 is FQNNGV. This CDR3 reads CASSLAALAGSTDTQYF. As DNA, the CDR3 is TGTGCCAGCAGCTTAGCGGCCTTAGCGGGGAGCACAGATACGCAGTATTTT.

The gene calls are TRBV19 and TRBJ2-1; maybe TRBD2 (7 bases). V lost 4 bases, J lost 4 bases, and 14 bases lay in between. The germline V gene has CDR1 LNHDA and CDR2 SQIVND (reference sequence). The CDR3 has 15 residues. The CDR3 DNA reads as TGTGCCAGTAGTACAATGAGCGGGACATACAATGAGCAGTTCTTC. Translating gives CASSTMSGTYNEQFF.

A word on this clone: Germline and junction disagree at one end, which may indicate a read error. This chain connects TRBV10-3 to TRBJ1-5; D is possibly TRBD1 (5 bases). Per the germline V gene, CDR1 is ENHRY and CDR2 is SYGVKD. The CDR3 has 16 residues. The CDR3 bases are TGTGCCATAAGTGAAAGGGCCGGGGGGAGCAATCAGCCCCAGCATTTT. The encoded protein is CAISERAGGSNQPQHF.

The V and J genes are TRBV6-5 and TRBJ1-6; D gene uncertain. Germline lookup yields CDR1 MNHEY and CDR2 SVGAGI. CDR3 length equals 13 residues. V dropped 0 bases and J dropped 12 bases, with 9 bases sitting between them. CDR3 in DNA: TGTGCCAGCAGTTACTCAGCAAACGGACCCCTCCACTTT. This gives the protein CASSYSANGPLHF.

The chain carries TRBV24-1 and TRBJ2-3; 10 bases agree with TRBD2. This CDR3 contains 15 residues. Germline values: CDR1 KGHDR, CDR2 SFDVKD. The V segment lost 5 bases and the J segment 7 bases; nucleotides outside the gene matches: 8. The CDR3 region has the DNA TGTGCCACCAGTGTGGCTAGCGGGAGCTACTATACGCAGTATTTT. Translation: CATSVASGSYYTQYF.

The chain recombines TRBV12-3 or TRBV12-4 with TRBJ2-3, with TRBD2 matching 9 bases. This CDR3 is 13 amino acids long. V gave up 7 bases and J gave up 6 bases; unmatched junction bases: 5. The CDR3 reads CASTLAGGDTQYF. The CDR3 coding sequence is TGTGCCAGCACCCTCGCGGGAGGGGATACGCAGTATTTT.

V and J are TRBV4-1 and TRBJ1-2, with unresolved D. Trimming shortened V by 0 bases and J by 3 bases, and 8 bases separated the two germline ends. Germline loops: CDR1 MGHRA, CDR2 YSYEKL. The CDR3 runs 14 residues. CDR3 residues: CASSQDAGYYGYTF. The CDR3 nucleotides read TGCGCCAGCAGCCAAGATGCGGGGTACTATGGCTACACCTTC.

Only a few counts were recorded for this clone. The V gene is TRBV3-1 (or the pseudogene TRBV3-2), the J gene TRBJ1-6; D not resolved. V dropped 1 base and J dropped 6 bases, with 4 bases sitting between them. The CDR3 contains 13 residues. Germline V gene sequence: CDR1 LGHDT, CDR2 YNNKEL (reference sequence). The CDR3 DNA sequence: TGTGCCAGCAGCCAAGCCGGTAATTCACCCCTCCACTTT. Translated: CASSQAGNSPLHF.

Here the CDR3 reads CASSLRGPGANVLTF. The CDR3 DNA is TGCGCCAGCAGCTTAAGGGGGCCTGGGGCCAACGTCCTGACTTTC. V is TRBV5-1 and J is TRBJ2-6, with 7 bases fitting TRBD1. The CDR3 contains 15 residues. V gave up 2 bases and J gave up 2 bases; unmatched junction bases: 1. Germline V gives CDR1 SGHRS, CDR2 YFSETQ.

This clone has only a few counts. The chain joins TRBV5-5 to TRBJ1-5; D is unresolved. The CDR3 totals 13 residues. Germline CDR1 SGHKS, CDR2 YYEKEE (reference sequence). Trimming pared 4 bases from V and 2 bases from J, leaving 7 bases between. This chain's CDR3 is CASSRVGNQPQHF. CDR3 coding DNA: TGTGCCAGCAGCCGGGTTGGCAATCAGCCCCAGCATTTT. The full variable domain, completed using reference TRBV5-5 and TRBJ1-5, is DAGVTQSPTHLIKTRGQQVTLRCSPISGHKSVSWYQQVLGQGPQFIFQYYEKEERGRGNFPDRFSARQFPNYSSELNVNALLLGDSALYLCASSRVGNQPQHFGDGTRLSIL.

The V and J genes are TRBV30 and TRBJ2-1; 8 bases agree with TRBD2. Trimming at V came to 1 base and at J to 5 bases, leaving 7 bases not matched to a gene. In germline, CDR1 is GTSNPN, CDR2 SVGIG (reference sequence). This CDR3 is built from 15 residues. The CDR3 spells CAWSDKRELDNEQFF. The DNA for the CDR3 is TGTGCCTGGAGTGATAAGCGGGAGCTCGACAATGAGCAGTTCTTC.

The J gene is TRBJ2-7, the V gene TRBV6-2 or TRBV6-3, with 11 bases aligning to TRBD2. The length of the CDR3 is 16 residues. The V segment lost 0 bases and the J segment 3 bases; nucleotides outside the gene matches: 4. Germline loops: CDR1 MNHEY, CDR2 SVGEGT. CDR3 bases: TGTGCCAGCAGTTACTCGACTAGCGGGAATCGCTACGAGCAGTACTTC. It codes for CASSYSTSGNRYEQYF.

This chain connects TRBV25-1 to TRBJ2-7; D ambiguous. CDR1 MGHDK and CDR2 SYGVNS come from the germline V gene. The CDR3 runs to 13 residues. Trimming took off 4 bases at V and 2 bases at J, with 9 bases between the two ends. The DNA for the CDR3 is TGTGCCAGCAGTGTTGACGGAGCCTACGAGCAGTACTTC. This gives the protein CASSVDGAYEQYF.

The chain combines TRBV4-1 with TRBJ2-3; maybe TRBD1 (5 bases). V was cut by 1 base and J by 6 bases, with 17 bases left in between. The CDR3 loop spans 16 amino acids. The germline gives CDR1 MGHRA, CDR2 YSYEKL. As DNA, the CDR3 is TGCGCCAGCAGCCAAGGGGGCCATCCCCTTGGGGATACGCAGTATTTT. Its translation is CASSQGGHPLGDTQYF.

The chain joins TRBV2 to TRBJ1-1; TRBD1 might be the D (5 bases). The CDR3 has 11 residues. Germline V CDR1 and CDR2: SNHLY, FYNNEI. Trimming removed 4 bases from V and 11 bases from J, with 11 bases in between. For the CDR3, the DNA is TGTGCCAGCAGTGTGGAGGGGACCGCTTTCTTT. Residues: CASSVEGTAFF.

This clone was detected only once. V usage is TRBV5-6 and J usage is TRBJ2-7; the match to TRBD1 covers 8 bases. The CDR3 loop spans 14 amino acids. Per the germline V gene, CDR1 is SGHDT and CDR2 is YYEEEE. V lost 3 bases to trimming and J lost 3 bases; unmatched junction nucleotides: 5. CDR3 protein: CASSSGDRHYEQYF. The CDR3 DNA reads TGTGCCAGCAGCTCGGGGGACAGGCACTACGAGCAGTACTTC. Using reference TRBV5-6 and TRBJ2-7 for the parts outside the CDR3, the full variable domain is DAGVTQSPTHLIKTRGQQVTLRCSPKSGHDTVSWYQQALGQGPQFIFQYYEEEERQRGNFPDRFSGHQFPNYSSELNVNALLLGDSALYLCASSSGDRHYEQYFGPGTRLTVT.

The V and J genes are TRBV6-5 and TRBJ1-2; 8 bases fit TRBD1. The CDR3 is made up of 14 amino acids. Germline-derived CDR1 and CDR2 are MNHEY and SVGAGI. Trimming removed 4 bases from V and 4 bases from J; junction bases left unmatched: 5. CDR3 sequence (DNA): TGTGCCAGCAGTTTCAGGGGGCGTACCTATGGCTACACCTTC. Amino acids: CASSFRGRTYGYTF.

On this clone: In the same sample, other DNA sequences code for this CDR3. This chain links TRBV6-5 with TRBJ2-5; D is possibly TRBD2 (5 bases). This CDR3 is built from 14 residues. The germline V gene has CDR1 MNHEY and CDR2 SVGAGI. V gave up 0 bases and J gave up 5 bases, with 10 bases separating them. The CDR3 loop reads CASSYSYRRETQYF. The CDR3 DNA is TGTGCCAGCAGTTACTCGTATAGGAGGGAGACCCAGTACTTC.

As regards this clone: Other nucleotide sequences from this sample produce the same CDR3. The V and J genes are TRBV6-5 and TRBJ1-2; D may be TRBD1 (5 bases). Trimming removed 6 bases from V and 3 bases from J, with 8 bases in between. This CDR3 region has 12 residues. In germline, CDR1 is MNHEY, CDR2 SVGAGI. The CDR3 spells CASRTGDYGYTF. As DNA, the CDR3 is TGTGCCAGCAGAACAGGAGACTATGGCTACACCTTC.

The chain employs TRBV5-1 and TRBJ2-2, with a possible D match to TRBD1 (6 bases). CDR3 length equals 16 residues. Germline assignment: CDR1 SGHRS and CDR2 YFSETQ. Trimming stripped 0 bases from V and 5 bases from J, with 14 bases between. The CDR3 sequence: CASSLAGTRPTGELFF. Written as DNA, the CDR3 is TGCGCCAGCAGCTTGGCGGGGACAAGGCCTACCGGGGAGCTGTTTTTT.

This clone has just a few counts. This chain uses TRBV5-1 with TRBJ1-2; D unresolved. Between the trimmed V and J ends, which lost 5 bases and 5 bases, there was a span of 16 bases. Germline CDR1 is SGHRS and CDR2 is YFSETQ. This CDR3 is 14 amino acids long. The CDR3 DNA reads TGCGCCAGCAGGCCCGATGCAGGTCGTTATGGCTACACCTTC. This codes for CASRPDAGRYGYTF.